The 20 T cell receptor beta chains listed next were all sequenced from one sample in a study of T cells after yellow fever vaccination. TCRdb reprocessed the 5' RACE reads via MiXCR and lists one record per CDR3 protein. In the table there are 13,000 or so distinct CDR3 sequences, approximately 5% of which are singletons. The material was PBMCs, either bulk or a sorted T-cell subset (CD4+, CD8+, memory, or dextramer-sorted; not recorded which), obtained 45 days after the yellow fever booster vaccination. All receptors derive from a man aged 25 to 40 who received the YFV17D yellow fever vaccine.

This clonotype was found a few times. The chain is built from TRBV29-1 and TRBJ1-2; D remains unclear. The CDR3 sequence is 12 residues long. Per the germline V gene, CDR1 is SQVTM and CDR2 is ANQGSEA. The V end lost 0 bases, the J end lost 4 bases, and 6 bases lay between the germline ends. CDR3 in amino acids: CSVEESGYGYTF. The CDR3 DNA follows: TGCAGCGTTGAAGAGTCAGGCTATGGCTACACCTTC.

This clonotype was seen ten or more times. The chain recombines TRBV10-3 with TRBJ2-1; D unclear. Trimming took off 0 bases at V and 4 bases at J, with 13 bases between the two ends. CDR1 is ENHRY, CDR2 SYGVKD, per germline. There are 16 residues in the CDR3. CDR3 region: CAISESWTLGYNEQFF. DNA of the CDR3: TGTGCCATCAGTGAGTCGTGGACCCTGGGATACAATGAGCAGTTCTTC.

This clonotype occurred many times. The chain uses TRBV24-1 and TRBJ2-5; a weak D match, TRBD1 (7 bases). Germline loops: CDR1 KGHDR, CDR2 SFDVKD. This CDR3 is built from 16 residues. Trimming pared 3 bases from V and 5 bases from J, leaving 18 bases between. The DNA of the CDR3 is TGTGCCACCAGTGATGTTGGCCGTGGAGGGGGCGAGACCCAGTACTTC. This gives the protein CATSDVGRGGGETQYF.

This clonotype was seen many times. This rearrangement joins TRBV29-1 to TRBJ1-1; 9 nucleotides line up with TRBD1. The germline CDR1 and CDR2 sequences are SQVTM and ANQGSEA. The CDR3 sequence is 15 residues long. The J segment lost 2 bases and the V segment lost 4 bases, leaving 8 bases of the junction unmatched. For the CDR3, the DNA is TGCAGCGTTGTATTCATACAGGGGGCCAACACTGAAGCTTTCTTT. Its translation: CSVVFIQGANTEAFF.

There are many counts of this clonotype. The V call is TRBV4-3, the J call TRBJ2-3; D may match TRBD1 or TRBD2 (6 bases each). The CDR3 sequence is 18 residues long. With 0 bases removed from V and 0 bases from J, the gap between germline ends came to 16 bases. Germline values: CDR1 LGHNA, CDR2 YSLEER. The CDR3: CASSQDWAGHSSTDTQYF. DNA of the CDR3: TGCGCCAGCAGCCAAGATTGGGCGGGACACTCTAGCACAGATACGCAGTATTTT.

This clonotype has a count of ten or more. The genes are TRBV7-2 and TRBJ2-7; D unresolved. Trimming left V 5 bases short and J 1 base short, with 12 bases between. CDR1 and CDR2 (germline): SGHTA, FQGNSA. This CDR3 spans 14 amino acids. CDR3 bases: TGTGCCAGCAGCCTATGGACGGAGTCCTACGAGCAGTACTTC. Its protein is CASSLWTESYEQYF.

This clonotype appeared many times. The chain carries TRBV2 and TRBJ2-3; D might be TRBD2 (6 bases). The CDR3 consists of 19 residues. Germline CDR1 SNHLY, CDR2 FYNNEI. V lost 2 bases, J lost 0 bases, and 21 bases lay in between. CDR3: CASSERSRFLARSTDTQYF. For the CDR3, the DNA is TGTGCCAGCAGTGAAAGGTCCAGGTTTCTAGCGAGAAGCACAGATACGCAGTATTTT. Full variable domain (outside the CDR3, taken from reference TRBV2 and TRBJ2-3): EPEVTQTPSHQVTQMGQEVILRCVPISNHLYFYWYRQILGQKVEFLVSFYNNEISEKSEIFDDQFSVERPDGSNFTLKIRSTKLEDSAMYFCASSERSRFLARSTDTQYFGPGTRLTVL.

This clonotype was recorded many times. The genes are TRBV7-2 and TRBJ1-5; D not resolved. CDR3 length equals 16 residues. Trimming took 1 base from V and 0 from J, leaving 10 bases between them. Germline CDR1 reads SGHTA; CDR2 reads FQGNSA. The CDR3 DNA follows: TGTGCCAGCAGCTTAGTAGGCGGTTATAGCAATCAGCCCCAGCATTTT. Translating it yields CASSLVGGYSNQPQHF.

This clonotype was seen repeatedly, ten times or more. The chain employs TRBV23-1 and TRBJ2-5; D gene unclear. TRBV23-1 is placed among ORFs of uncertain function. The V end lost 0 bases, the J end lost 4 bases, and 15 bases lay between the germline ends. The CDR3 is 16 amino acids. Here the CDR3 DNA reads TGCGCCAGCAGTCAATCGGTAACCCCCAGGATAGAGACCCAGTACTTC. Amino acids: CASSQSVTPRIETQYF.

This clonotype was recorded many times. CDR3 amino acids: CASSPTGLAATQETQYF. CDR3 DNA sequence: TGTGCCAGCAGCCCCACTGGACTAGCGGCTACCCAAGAGACCCAGTACTTC. The gene calls are TRBV11-2 and TRBJ2-5, with TRBD2 matching 10 bases. There are 17 residues in the CDR3. Trimming at V came to 5 bases and at J to 1 base, leaving 10 bases not matched to a gene. Looked up from germline, CDR1 is SGHAT and CDR2 is FQNNGV.

CDR3 coding DNA: TGTGCCAGCAGCCCCTTTTGGGCAGGGGAAGAGACCCAGTACTTC. It specifies CASSPFWAGEETQYF. This sequence joins TRBV11-2 and TRBJ2-5; possibly TRBD1 for D (6 bases). The CDR3 spans 15 residues. Per the germline V gene, CDR1 is SGHAT and CDR2 is FQNNGV. With 5 bases removed from V and 3 bases from J, the gap between germline ends came to 16 bases. Looking up the rest from reference TRBV11-2 and TRBJ2-5 gives the full variable domain: EAGVAQSPRYKIIEKRQSVAFWCNPISGHATLYWYQQILGQGPKLLIQFQNNGVVDDSQLPKDRFSAERLKGVDSTLKIQPAKLEDSAVYLCASSPFWAGEETQYFGPGTRLLVL.

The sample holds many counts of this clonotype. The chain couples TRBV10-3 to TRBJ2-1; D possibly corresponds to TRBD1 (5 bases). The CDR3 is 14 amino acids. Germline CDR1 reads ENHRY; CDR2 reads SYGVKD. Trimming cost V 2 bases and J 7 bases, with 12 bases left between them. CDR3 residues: CAISERASGNEQFF. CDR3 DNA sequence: TGTGCCATCAGTGAGAGGGCATCAGGGAATGAGCAGTTCTTC.

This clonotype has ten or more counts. CDR3 bases: TGTGCCAGCAGCTTAGAAGGGTTGGATGAGCAGTTCTTC. It translates to CASSLEGLDEQFF. V usage is TRBV7-3 and J usage is TRBJ2-1; D gene ambiguous. CDR1 is SGHTA and CDR2 is FQGTGA in the germline V gene. The CDR3 length is 13 residues. V lost 2 bases and J lost 8, with 10 bases in between. The whole variable domain, filled in from reference TRBV7-3 and TRBJ2-1, reads GAGVSQTPSNKVTEKGKYVELRCDPISGHTALYWYRQSLGQGPEFLIYFQGTGAADDSGLPNDRFFAVRPEGSVSTLKIQRTERGDSAVYLCASSLEGLDEQFFGPGTRLTVL.

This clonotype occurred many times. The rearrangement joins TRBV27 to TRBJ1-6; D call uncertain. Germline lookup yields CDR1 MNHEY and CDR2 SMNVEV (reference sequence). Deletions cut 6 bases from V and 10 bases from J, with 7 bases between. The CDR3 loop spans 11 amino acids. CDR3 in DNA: TGTGCCAGCAGGGCGACCTCACCCCTCCACTTT. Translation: CASRATSPLHF.

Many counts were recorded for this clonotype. This chain's CDR3 is CASSAGLADTDTQYF. CDR3 nucleotides: TGTGCCAGCAGCGCGGGACTAGCGGACACAGATACGCAGTATTTT. The rearrangement links TRBV7-2 to TRBJ2-3; TRBD2 matches 11 bases. Germline assignment: CDR1 SGHTA and CDR2 FQGNSA. J lost 2 bases, V lost 5 bases, and 3 bases had no gene match. The CDR3 loop spans 15 amino acids.

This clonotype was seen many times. The CDR3 DNA reads TGTGCCAGCGGCAGCGGGGTGGGGCAGGAGACCCAGTACTTC. Residues: CASGSGVGQETQYF. V usage is TRBV4-2 and J usage is TRBJ2-5; 7 bases line up with TRBD2. The J segment lost 5 bases and the V segment lost 8 bases, leaving 11 bases of the junction unmatched. CDR1 and CDR2 (germline): LGHNA, YNFKEQ. This CDR3 spans 14 amino acids.

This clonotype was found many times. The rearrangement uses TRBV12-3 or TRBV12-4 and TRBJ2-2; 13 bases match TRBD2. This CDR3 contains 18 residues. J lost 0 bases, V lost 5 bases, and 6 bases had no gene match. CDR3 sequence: CASSPGLAGSANTGELFF. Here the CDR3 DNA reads TGTGCCAGCAGTCCGGGACTAGCGGGGTCCGCGAACACCGGGGAGCTGTTTTTT.

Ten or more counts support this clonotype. The CDR3 region has the DNA TGCAGTGGACGCACTTCGAGCACAGATACGCAGTATTTT. Residues: CSGRTSSTDTQYF. The chain has TRBV20-1 and TRBJ2-3; D gene unclear. Germline assignment: CDR1 DFQATT and CDR2 SNEGSKA (reference sequence). The V gene lost 7 bases and the J gene lost 0 bases, with 11 bases spanning the gap. The CDR3 has 13 residues.

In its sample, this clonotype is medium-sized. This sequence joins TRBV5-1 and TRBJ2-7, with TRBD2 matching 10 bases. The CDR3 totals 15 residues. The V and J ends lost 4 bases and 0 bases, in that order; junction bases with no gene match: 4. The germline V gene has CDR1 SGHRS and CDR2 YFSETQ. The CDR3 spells CASSASGGSSYEQYF. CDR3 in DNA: TGCGCCAGCAGCGCTAGCGGGGGCAGCTCCTACGAGCAGTACTTC.

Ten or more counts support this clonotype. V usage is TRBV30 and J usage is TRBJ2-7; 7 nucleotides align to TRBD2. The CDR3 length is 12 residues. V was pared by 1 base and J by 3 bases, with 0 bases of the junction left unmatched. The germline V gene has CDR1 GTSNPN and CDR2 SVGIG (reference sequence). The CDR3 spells CAWSGGGYEQYF. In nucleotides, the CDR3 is TGTGCCTGGAGTGGCGGGGGCTACGAGCAGTACTTC. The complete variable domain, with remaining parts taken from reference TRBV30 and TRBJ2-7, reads SQTIHQWPATLVQPVGSPLSLECTVEGTSNPNLYWYRQAAGRGLQLLFYSVGIGQISSEVPQNLSASRPQDRQFILSSKKLLLSDSGFYLCAWSGGGYEQYFGPGTRLTVT.